A single sample is the source of the 18 T cell receptor beta chains below, sequenced in a study of blood T cell repertoires in COVID-19. Clones were read by immunoSEQ multiplex PCR, and TCRdb kept only the in-frame ones, dropping some. The profile shows more than 80,000 clones, about nine tenths of them singletons. Sequenced material: peripheral blood. All receptors come from a man between 18 and 29 years old with COVID-19, enrolled during active disease.

The V call is TRBV6-2 or TRBV6-3, the J call TRBJ2-1, with TRBD2 matching 14 bases. The CDR3 runs 20 residues. The germline V gene encodes CDR1 MNHEY and CDR2 SVGEGT. Trimming at V came to 2 bases and at J to 0 bases, leaving 9 bases not matched to a gene. The CDR3 bases are TGTGCCAGCAGTTACCTGGGACAGGGGACTAGCGGGAGCTCCTACAATGAGCAGTTCTTC. Translation: CASSYLGQGTSGSSYNEQFF.

This clone was detected only once. The chain uses TRBV10-3 and TRBJ2-7; 9 bases fit TRBD1. V shed 0 bases and J 5 bases; nucleotides not matched to a gene: 8. This CDR3 contains 16 residues. The V gene's germline CDR1 is ENHRY and CDR2 SYGVKD. This chain's CDR3 is CAISESWGQGYNEQYF. In nucleotides, the CDR3 is TGTGCCATCAGTGAGTCATGGGGACAGGGTTACAACGAGCAGTACTTC.

V gene TRBV7-6 combines with J gene TRBJ2-2; TRBD2 matches 10 bases. CDR1 and CDR2 (germline): SGHVS, FNYEAQ. CDR3 length: 15 residues. J lost 2 bases, V lost 5 bases, and 2 bases had no gene match. The CDR3 reads CASSPLAGNTGELFF. Here the CDR3 DNA reads TGTGCCAGCAGCCCACTAGCGGGAAACACCGGGGAGCTGTTTTTT.

Here the CDR3 DNA reads TGTGCCAGCAGAACCTCAGGGGACGCTAACTATGGCTACACCTTC. Translating gives CASRTSGDANYGYTF. The chain combines TRBV28 with TRBJ1-2; TRBD1 might be the D (6 bases). Germline V gives CDR1 MDHEN, CDR2 SYDVKM. The CDR3 loop spans 15 amino acids. V was cut by 6 bases and J by 0 bases, with 14 bases left in between.

The CDR3 region is CASSLALTGAYGYTF. CDR3 DNA sequence: TGCGCCAGCAGCTTGGCCTTAACAGGGGCCTATGGCTACACCTTC. This rearrangement joins TRBV5-1 to TRBJ1-2; 7 bases agree with TRBD1. CDR1 is SGHRS, CDR2 YFSETQ, per germline. The ends lost 0 bases at V and 4 bases at J; junction bases unmatched: 6. This CDR3 has 15 amino acids.

The chain links TRBV4-1 to TRBJ2-1, with no clear D. Germline CDR1 MGHRA, CDR2 YSYEKL. The length of the CDR3 is 12 residues. Trimming removed 0 bases at V and 10 bases at J, with 7 bases between. CDR3 sequence: CASSQDLQEQFF. As DNA, the CDR3 is TGCGCCAGCAGCCAAGATTTGCAGGAGCAGTTCTTC.

The chain links TRBV5-1 to TRBJ2-1; D is possibly TRBD2 (6 bases). This CDR3 contains 15 residues. Germline V lookup: CDR1 SGHRS, CDR2 YFSETQ. Trimming took off 0 bases at V and 0 bases at J, with 7 bases between the two ends. This chain's CDR3 is CASSLGGNSYNEQFF. CDR3 DNA sequence: TGCGCCAGCAGCTTGGGCGGGAACTCCTACAATGAGCAGTTCTTC.

This sequence joins TRBV14 and TRBJ1-6; TRBD1 is a possible D gene (6 bases). V lost 1 base and J 7 bases, leaving 14 bases between the germline ends. The CDR3 loop spans 16 amino acids. The V gene's germline CDR1 is SGHDN and CDR2 FVKESK. Here the CDR3 DNA reads TGTGCCAGCAGCCAAGTTGGGGGCGGTTGGAATTCACCCCTCCACTTT. Amino acids: CASSQVGGGWNSPLHF.

The J gene is TRBJ1-6, the V gene TRBV7-9; D remains unclear. The germline gives CDR1 SEHNR, CDR2 FQNEAQ (reference sequence). V was pared by 0 bases and J by 7 bases, with 4 bases between. This CDR3 is 13 amino acids long. CDR3 DNA sequence: TGTGCCAGCAGCTTAGCACAAAATTCACCCCTCCACTTT. Encoded protein: CASSLAQNSPLHF.

This rearrangement joins TRBV27 to TRBJ1-3, with 7 bases fitting TRBD1. The junction had 6 bases not matched to a gene; V was cut back by 9 bases and J by 4 bases. CDR1 and CDR2 from the germline V gene are MNHEY and SMNVEV (reference sequence). The CDR3 is 13 residues long. The CDR3 coding sequence is TGTGCCAGTATGACAGGGCCGGGAAACACCATATATTTT. This gives the protein CASMTGPGNTIYF.

This clone has more than one count but fewer than ten. The rearrangement joins TRBV4-3 to TRBJ2-1; TRBD1 matches 9 bases. The J segment lost 9 bases and the V segment lost 3 bases, leaving 12 bases of the junction unmatched. CDR1 is LGHNA, CDR2 YSLEER, per germline. CDR3 length: 16 residues. CDR3 residues: CASSHVPGQGWGEQFF. CDR3 DNA: TGCGCCAGCAGCCACGTGCCGGGACAGGGATGGGGTGAGCAGTTCTTC.

The gene calls are TRBV10-2 and TRBJ2-7, with 8 bases matching TRBD2. CDR1 and CDR2 (germline): WSHSY, SAAADI. The CDR3 sequence is 14 residues long. The ends lost 6 bases at V and 6 bases at J; junction bases unmatched: 10. The CDR3 loop is CASSPGGSSLEQYF. The CDR3 nucleotides read TGCGCCAGCAGCCCGGGGGGGAGTTCCCTCGAGCAGTACTTC.

The chain combines TRBV29-1 with TRBJ2-3, with 7 bases fitting TRBD2. Looked up from germline, CDR1 is SQVTM and CDR2 is ANQGSEA. This CDR3 is built from 15 residues. The CDR3 sequence is CSAGLVGDGTDTQYF. The CDR3 bases are TGCAGTGCCGGACTAGTAGGAGATGGCACAGATACGCAGTATTTT.

This clone was seen just once. The chain couples TRBV2 to TRBJ2-1; 10 bases align to TRBD2. CDR1 is SNHLY and CDR2 is FYNNEI in the germline V gene. The CDR3 extends over 18 amino acids. Trimming removed 4 bases from V and 0 bases from J; junction bases left unmatched: 9. The CDR3 is CASSGSSGRLSSYNEQFF. CDR3 DNA: TGTGCCAGCAGTGGGAGTAGCGGGAGGCTTAGCTCCTACAATGAGCAGTTCTTC. Together with reference TRBV2 and TRBJ2-1, the CDR3 gives the full variable domain: EPEVTQTPSHQVTQMGQEVILRCVPISNHLYFYWYRQILGQKVEFLVSFYNNEISEKSEIFDDQFSVERPDGSNFTLKIRSTKLEDSAMYFCASSGSSGRLSSYNEQFFGPGTRLTVL.

The V call is TRBV1, the J call TRBJ1-1. TRBV1 is labeled a pseudogene. This CDR3 is built from 15 residues. Here the CDR3 DNA reads TGCACCAGCAGCCAAGAAAGCCCGGGGTGGACTGAAGCTTTCTTT. Protein sequence: CTSSQESPGWTEAFF.

This clone was counted between two and nine times. This chain joins TRBV27 and TRBJ2-7; TRBD2 might be the D (5 bases). The CDR3 has 14 amino acids. The germline V gene has CDR1 MNHEY and CDR2 SMNVEV (reference sequence). V was clipped by 5 bases and J by 5 bases, with 16 bases between them. This CDR3 reads CASSPRAGGDEQYF. Here the CDR3 DNA reads TGTGCCAGCAGTCCCCGTGCAGGAGGCGACGAGCAGTACTTC.

The rearrangement uses TRBV6-5 and TRBJ1-1, with D uncertain. The CDR3 has 15 residues. V dropped 7 bases and J dropped 5 bases, with 20 bases sitting between them. CDR1 is MNHEY and CDR2 is SVGAGI in the germline V gene. This CDR3 reads CASIADRVGGTEAFF. Here the CDR3 DNA reads TGTGCCAGCATTGCGGACCGCGTGGGAGGAACTGAAGCTTTCTTT.

V gene TRBV6-5 combines with J gene TRBJ2-2; D is perhaps TRBD1 (5 bases). The CDR3 length is 15 residues. Trimming left V 7 bases short and J 0 bases short, with 12 bases between. Germline CDR1 is MNHEY and CDR2 is SVGAGI. The CDR3 reads CASMRTRSNTGELFF. Written as DNA, the CDR3 is TGTGCCAGCATGCGGACACGTTCGAACACCGGGGAGCTGTTTTTT.